The clone carrying this T cell receptor (beta chain) came up once. After removal of 6 bases from V and 9 bases from J, the junction contained 5 bases not matched to a gene. The CDR3 extends over 12 amino acids. Germline V CDR1 and CDR2: ENHRY, SYGVKD. The sample comes from a study of cytomegalovirus exposure and HLA in healthy donors. The primer mix had 60 Vbeta and 13 Jbeta primers. Using immunoSEQ multiplex PCR, the repertoire was profiled, and TCRdb retains in-frame clones only, with some absent. The table lists approximately 130,000 clones, 85% to 90% of them singletons, with roughly 6.7% in the top ten.

The sequencing input was PBMCs. The sequence derives from a woman aged 25-40 years in good health and CMV-seropositive. The chain joins TRBV10-3 to TRBJ2-3, with TRBD2 identical over 8 bases. CDR3 DNA: TGTGCCATCAGCCTCGGGGGGGACACGCAGTATTTT. Translating gives CAISLGGDTQYF.